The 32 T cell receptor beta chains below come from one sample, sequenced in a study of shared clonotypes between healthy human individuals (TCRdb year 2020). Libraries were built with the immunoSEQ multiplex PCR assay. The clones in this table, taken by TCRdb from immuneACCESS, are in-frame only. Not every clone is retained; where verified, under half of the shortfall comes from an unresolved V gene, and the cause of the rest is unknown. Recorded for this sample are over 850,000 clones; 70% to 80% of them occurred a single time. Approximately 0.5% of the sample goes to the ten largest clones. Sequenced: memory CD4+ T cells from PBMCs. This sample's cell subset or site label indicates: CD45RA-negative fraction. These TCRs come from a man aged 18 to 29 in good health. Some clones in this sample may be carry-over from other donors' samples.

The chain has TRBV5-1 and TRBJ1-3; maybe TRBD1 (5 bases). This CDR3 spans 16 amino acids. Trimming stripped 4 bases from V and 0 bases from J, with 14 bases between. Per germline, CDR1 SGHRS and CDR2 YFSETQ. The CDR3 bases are TGCGCCAGCAGCCCACGGGACTGGCCCTCTGGAAACACCATATATTTT. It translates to CASSPRDWPSGNTIYF.

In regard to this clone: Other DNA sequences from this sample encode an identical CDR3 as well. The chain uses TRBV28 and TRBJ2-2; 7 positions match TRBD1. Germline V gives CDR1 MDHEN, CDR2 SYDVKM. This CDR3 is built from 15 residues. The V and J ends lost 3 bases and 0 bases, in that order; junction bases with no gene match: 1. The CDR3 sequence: CASSFQGANTGELFF. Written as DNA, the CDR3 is TGTGCCAGCAGTTTCCAGGGGGCGAACACCGGGGAGCTGTTTTTT.

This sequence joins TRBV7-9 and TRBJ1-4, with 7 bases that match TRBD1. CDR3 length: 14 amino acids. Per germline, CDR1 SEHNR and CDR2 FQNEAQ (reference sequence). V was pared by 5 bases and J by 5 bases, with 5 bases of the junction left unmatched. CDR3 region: CASSLQGTNEKLFF. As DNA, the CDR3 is TGTGCCAGCAGCCTACAGGGGACAAATGAAAAACTGTTTTTT. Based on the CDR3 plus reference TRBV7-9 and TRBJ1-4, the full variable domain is DTGVSQNPRHKITKRGQNVTFRCDPISEHNRLYWYRQTLGQGPEFLTYFQNEAQLEKSRLLSDRFSAERPKGSFSTLEIQRTEQGDSAMYLCASSLQGTNEKLFFGSGTQLSVL.

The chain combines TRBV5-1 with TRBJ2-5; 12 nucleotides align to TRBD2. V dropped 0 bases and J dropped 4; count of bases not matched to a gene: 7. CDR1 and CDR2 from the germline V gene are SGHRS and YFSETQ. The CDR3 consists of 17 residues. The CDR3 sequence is CASSLALAGGPSETQYF. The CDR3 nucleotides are TGCGCCAGCAGCTTGGCTCTAGCGGGAGGGCCGTCAGAGACCCAGTACTTC.

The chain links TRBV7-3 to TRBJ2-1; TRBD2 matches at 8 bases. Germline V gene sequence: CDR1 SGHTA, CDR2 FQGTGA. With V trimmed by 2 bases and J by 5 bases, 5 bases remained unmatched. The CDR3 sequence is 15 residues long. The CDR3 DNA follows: TGTGCCAGCAGCTTAGGGCTAGCGGGTCACAATGAGCAGTTCTTC. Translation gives CASSLGLAGHNEQFF.

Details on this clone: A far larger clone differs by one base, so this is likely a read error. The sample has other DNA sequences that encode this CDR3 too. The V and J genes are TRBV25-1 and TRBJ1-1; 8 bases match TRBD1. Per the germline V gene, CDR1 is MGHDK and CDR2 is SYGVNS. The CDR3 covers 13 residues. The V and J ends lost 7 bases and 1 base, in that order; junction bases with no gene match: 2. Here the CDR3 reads CASTGQGNTEAFF. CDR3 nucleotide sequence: TGTGCCAGCACCGGACAGGGGAACACTGAAGCTTTCTTT.

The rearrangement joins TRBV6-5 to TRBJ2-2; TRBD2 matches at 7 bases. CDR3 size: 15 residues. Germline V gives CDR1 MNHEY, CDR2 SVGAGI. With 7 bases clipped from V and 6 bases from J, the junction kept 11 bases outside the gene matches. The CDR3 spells CASTAVAGEAGELFF. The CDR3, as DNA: TGTGCCAGCACCGCTGTGGCGGGAGAAGCCGGGGAGCTGTTTTTT.

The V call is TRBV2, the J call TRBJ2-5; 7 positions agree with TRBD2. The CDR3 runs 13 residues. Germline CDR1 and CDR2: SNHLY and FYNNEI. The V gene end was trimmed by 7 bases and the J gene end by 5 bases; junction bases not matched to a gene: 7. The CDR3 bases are TGTGCCAGCACTCGGGAGGTTGGGGAGACCCAGTACTTC. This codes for CASTREVGETQYF.

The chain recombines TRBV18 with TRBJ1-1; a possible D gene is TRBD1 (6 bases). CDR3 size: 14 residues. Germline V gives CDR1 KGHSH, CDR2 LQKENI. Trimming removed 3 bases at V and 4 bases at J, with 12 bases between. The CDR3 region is CASSPRQDFTEAFF. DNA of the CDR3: TGTGCCAGCTCACCTCGACAGGACTTCACTGAAGCTTTCTTT.

The CDR3 sequence is CASSPSGGHGYTF. The DNA of the CDR3 is TGTGCCAGCAGCCCATCAGGGGGTCATGGCTACACCTTC. This chain joins TRBV7-6 and TRBJ1-2, with 7 nucleotides matching TRBD1. V trimming: 5 bases; J trimming: 6 bases; junction bases outside the gene matches: 6. The CDR3 loop spans 13 amino acids. Germline lookup yields CDR1 SGHVS and CDR2 FNYEAQ.

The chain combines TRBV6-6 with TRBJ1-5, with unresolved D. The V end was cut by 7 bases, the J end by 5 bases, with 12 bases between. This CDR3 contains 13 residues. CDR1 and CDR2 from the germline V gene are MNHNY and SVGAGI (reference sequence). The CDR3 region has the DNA TGTGCCAGCACCCGGAGGGATGATCAGCCCCAGCATTTT. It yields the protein CASTRRDDQPQHF.

CDR3 nucleotide sequence: TGTGCCTGGAGGCGAGACAGGGCCTCTGGAAACACCATATATTTT. As protein: CAWRRDRASGNTIYF. The chain employs TRBV30 and TRBJ1-3; 7 nucleotides match TRBD1. The CDR3 is made up of 15 amino acids. Unmatched junction bases numbered 5, after V lost 3 bases and J lost 0 bases. Germline V gene lookup returns CDR1 GTSNPN and CDR2 SVGIG (reference sequence).

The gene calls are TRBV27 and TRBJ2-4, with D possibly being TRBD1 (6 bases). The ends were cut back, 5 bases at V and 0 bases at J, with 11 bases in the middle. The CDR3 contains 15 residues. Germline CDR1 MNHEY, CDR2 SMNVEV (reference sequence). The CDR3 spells CASSGQSIAKNIQYF. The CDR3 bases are TGTGCCAGCAGTGGACAGTCCATAGCCAAAAACATTCAGTACTTC.

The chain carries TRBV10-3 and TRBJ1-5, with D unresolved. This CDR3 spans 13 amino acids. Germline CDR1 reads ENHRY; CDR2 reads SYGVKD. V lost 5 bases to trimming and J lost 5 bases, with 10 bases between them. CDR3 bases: TGTGCCATCAGTAACGACGGATATCAGCCCCAGCATTTT. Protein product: CAISNDGYQPQHF.

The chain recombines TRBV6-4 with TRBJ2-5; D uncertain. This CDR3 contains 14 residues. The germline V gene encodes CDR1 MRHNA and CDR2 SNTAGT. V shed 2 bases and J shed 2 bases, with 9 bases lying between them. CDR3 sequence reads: CASSDEAIQETQYF. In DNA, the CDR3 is TGTGCCAGCAGTGACGAAGCTATACAAGAGACCCAGTACTTC.

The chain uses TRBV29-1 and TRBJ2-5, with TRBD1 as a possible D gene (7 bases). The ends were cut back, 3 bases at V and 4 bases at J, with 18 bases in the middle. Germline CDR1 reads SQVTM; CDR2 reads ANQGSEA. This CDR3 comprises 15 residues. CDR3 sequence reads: CSVDRRGRGSETQYF. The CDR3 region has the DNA TGCAGCGTTGATCGGAGGGGGCGCGGGTCAGAGACCCAGTACTTC.

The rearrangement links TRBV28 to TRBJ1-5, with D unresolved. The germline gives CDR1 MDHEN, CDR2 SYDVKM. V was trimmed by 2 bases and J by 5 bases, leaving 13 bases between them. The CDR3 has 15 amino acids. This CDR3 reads CASSLGRGMYQPQHF. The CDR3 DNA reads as TGTGCCAGCAGTTTAGGGAGAGGAATGTATCAGCCCCAGCATTTT. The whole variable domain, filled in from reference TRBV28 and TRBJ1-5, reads DVKVTQSSRYLVKRTGEKVFLECVQDMDHENMFWYRQDPGLGLRLIYFSYDVKMKEKGDIPEGYSVSREKKERFSLILESASTNQTSMYLCASSLGRGMYQPQHFGDGTRLSIL.

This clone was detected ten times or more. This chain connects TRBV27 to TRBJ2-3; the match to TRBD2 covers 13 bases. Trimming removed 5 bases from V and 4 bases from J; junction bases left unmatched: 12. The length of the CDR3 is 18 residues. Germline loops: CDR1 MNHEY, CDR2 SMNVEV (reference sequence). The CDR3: CASSPRLAGGWGADTQYF. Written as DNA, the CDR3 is TGTGCCAGCAGTCCCCGACTAGCGGGAGGTTGGGGGGCAGATACGCAGTATTTT.

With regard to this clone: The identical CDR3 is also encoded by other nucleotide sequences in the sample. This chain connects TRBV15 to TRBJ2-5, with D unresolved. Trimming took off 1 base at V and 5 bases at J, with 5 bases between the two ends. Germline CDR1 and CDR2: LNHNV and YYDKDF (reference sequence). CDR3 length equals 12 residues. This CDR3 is CATSRVGETQYF. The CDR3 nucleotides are TGTGCCACCAGCAGAGTCGGGGAGACCCAGTACTTC.

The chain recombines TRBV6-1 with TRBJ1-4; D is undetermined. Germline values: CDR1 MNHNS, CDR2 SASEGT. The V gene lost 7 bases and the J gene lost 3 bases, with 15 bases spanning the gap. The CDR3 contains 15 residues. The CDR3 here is CASKMLENSNEKLFF. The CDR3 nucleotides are TGTGCCAGCAAAATGTTAGAAAATTCTAATGAAAAACTGTTTTTT.

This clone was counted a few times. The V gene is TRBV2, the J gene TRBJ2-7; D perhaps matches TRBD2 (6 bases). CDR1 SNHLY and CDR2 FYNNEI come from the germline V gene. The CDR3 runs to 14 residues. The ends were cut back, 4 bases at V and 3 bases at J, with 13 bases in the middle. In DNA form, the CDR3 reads TGTGCCAGCAGTGTAGGAGGGAAAGGCTACGAGCAGTACTTC. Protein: CASSVGGKGYEQYF. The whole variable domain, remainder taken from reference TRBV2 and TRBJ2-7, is EPEVTQTPSHQVTQMGQEVILRCVPISNHLYFYWYRQILGQKVEFLVSFYNNEISEKSEIFDDQFSVERPDGSNFTLKIRSTKLEDSAMYFCASSVGGKGYEQYFGPGTRLTVT.

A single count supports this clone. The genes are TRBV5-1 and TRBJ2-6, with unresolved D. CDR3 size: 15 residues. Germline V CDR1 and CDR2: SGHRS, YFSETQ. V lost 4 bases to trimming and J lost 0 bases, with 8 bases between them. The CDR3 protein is CASSPTGSGANVLTF. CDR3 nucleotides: TGCGCCAGCAGCCCCACGGGCTCTGGGGCCAACGTCCTGACTTTC. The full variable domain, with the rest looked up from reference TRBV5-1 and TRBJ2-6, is KAGVTQTPRYLIKTRGQQVTLSCSPISGHRSVSWYQQTPGQGLQFLFEYFSETQRNKGNFPGRFSGRQFSNSRSEMNVSTLELGDSALYLCASSPTGSGANVLTFGAGSRLTVL.

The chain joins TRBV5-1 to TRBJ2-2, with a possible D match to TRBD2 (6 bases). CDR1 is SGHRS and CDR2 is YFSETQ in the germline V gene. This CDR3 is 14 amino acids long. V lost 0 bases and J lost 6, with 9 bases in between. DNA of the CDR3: TGCGCCAGCAGCTTGGATAGCGGCGCCGGGGAGCTGTTTTTT. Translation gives CASSLDSGAGELFF.

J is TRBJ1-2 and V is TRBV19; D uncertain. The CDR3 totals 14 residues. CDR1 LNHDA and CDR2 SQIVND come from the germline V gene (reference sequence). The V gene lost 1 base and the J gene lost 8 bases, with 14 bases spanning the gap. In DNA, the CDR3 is TGTGCCAGTAGTATAGCCCTCGGGATTGGAGGCTACACCTTC. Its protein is CASSIALGIGGYTF.

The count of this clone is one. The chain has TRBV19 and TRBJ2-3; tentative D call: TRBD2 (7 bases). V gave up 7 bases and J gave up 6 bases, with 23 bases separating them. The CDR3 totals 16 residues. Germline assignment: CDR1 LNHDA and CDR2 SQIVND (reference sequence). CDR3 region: CASINPGGGSADTQYF. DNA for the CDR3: TGTGCCAGTATCAATCCGGGGGGCGGGAGCGCGGATACGCAGTATTTT.

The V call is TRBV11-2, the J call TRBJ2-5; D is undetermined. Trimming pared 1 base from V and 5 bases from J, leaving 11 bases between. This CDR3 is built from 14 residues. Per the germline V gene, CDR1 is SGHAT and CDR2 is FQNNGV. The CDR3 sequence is CASSLAGSSETQYF. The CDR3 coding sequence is TGTGCCAGCAGCTTAGCCGGGTCTTCGGAGACCCAGTACTTC.

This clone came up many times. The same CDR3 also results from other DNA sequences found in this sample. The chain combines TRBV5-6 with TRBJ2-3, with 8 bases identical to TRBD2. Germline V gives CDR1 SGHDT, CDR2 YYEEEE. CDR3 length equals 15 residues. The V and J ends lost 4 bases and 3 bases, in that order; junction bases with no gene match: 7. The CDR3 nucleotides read TGTGCCAGCAGCCCTACTAGCGGTGGGACAGATACGCAGTATTTT. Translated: CASSPTSGGTDTQYF.

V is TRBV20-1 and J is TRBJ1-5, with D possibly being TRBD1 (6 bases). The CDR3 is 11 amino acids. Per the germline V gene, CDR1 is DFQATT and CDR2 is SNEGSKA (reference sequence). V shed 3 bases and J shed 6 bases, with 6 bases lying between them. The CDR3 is CSASRGQPQHF. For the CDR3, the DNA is TGCAGTGCTAGCAGGGGTCAGCCCCAGCATTTT.

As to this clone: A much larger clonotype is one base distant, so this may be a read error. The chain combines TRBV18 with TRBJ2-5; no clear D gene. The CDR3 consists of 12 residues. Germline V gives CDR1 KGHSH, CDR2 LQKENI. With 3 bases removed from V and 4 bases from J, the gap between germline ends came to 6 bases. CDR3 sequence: CASSPQAETQYF. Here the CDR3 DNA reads TGTGCCAGCTCACCTCAGGCAGAGACCCAGTACTTC.

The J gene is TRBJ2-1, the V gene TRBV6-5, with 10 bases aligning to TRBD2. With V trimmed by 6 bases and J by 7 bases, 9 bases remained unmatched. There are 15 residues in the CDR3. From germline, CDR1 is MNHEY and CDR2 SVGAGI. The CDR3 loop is CASSQREGPRNEQFF. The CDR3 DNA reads TGTGCCAGCAGCCAGCGGGAGGGCCCAAGGAATGAGCAGTTCTTC.

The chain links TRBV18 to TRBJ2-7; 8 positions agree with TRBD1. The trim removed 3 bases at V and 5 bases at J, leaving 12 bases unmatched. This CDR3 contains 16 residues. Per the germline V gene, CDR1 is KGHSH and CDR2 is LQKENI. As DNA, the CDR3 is TGTGCCAGCTCACCGACCGTCCCAGGGGGCGAACACGAGCAGTACTTC. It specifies CASSPTVPGGEHEQYF.

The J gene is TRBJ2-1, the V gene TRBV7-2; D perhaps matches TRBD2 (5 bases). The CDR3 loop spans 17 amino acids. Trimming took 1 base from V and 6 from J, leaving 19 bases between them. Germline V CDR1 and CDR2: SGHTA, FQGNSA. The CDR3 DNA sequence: TGTGCCAGCAGCTTAGTCTCGGGGAGCCATCTTTTCAATGAGCAGTTCTTC. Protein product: CASSLVSGSHLFNEQFF.